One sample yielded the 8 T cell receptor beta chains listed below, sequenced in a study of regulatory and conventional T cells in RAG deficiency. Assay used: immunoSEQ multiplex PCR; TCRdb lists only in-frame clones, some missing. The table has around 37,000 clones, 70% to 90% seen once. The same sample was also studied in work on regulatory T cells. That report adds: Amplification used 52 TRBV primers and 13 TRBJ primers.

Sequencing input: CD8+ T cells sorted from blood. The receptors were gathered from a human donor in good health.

The CDR3 sequence is CASSLGDRGLNQPQHF. In nucleotides, the CDR3 is TGCGCCAGCAGCTTGGGGGACAGGGGCCTCAATCAGCCCCAGCATTTT. The chain employs TRBV5-1 and TRBJ1-5, with 10 positions matching TRBD1. V shed 0 bases and J 3 bases; nucleotides not matched to a gene: 3. CDR3 length: 16 amino acids. CDR1 and CDR2 from the germline V gene are SGHRS and YFSETQ.

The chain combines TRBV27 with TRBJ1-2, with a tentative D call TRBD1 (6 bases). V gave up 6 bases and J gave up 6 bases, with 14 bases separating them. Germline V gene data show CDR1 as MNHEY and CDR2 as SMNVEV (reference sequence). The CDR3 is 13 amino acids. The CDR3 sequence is CASSPRTDHGYTF. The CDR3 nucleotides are TGTGCCAGCAGCCCCCGGACAGACCATGGCTACACCTTC.

The CDR3 DNA is TGTGCCAGCAGTGAAGAGGCAAGCTATAATTCACCCCTCCACTTT. Translated, it gives CASSEEASYNSPLHF. J is TRBJ1-6 and V is TRBV6-1; D gene unclear. The CDR3 loop spans 15 amino acids. V lost 1 base and J 3 bases, leaving 7 bases between the germline ends. Germline assignment: CDR1 MNHNS and CDR2 SASEGT.

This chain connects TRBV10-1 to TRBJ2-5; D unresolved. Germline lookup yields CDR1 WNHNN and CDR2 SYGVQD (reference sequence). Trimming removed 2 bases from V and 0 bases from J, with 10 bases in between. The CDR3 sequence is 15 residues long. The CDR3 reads CASSEAGPYQETQYF. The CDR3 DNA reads TGCGCCAGCAGTGAGGCTGGACCTTACCAAGAGACCCAGTACTTC.

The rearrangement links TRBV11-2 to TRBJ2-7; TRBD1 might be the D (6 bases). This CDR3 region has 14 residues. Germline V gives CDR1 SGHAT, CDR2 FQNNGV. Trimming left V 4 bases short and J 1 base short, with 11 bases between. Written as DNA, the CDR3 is TGTGCCAGCAGCTACGACAGGTCTTCCTACGAGCAGTACTTC. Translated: CASSYDRSSYEQYF. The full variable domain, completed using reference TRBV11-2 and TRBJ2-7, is EAGVAQSPRYKIIEKRQSVAFWCNPISGHATLYWYQQILGQGPKLLIQFQNNGVVDDSQLPKDRFSAERLKGVDSTLKIQPAKLEDSAVYLCASSYDRSSYEQYFGPGTRLTVT.

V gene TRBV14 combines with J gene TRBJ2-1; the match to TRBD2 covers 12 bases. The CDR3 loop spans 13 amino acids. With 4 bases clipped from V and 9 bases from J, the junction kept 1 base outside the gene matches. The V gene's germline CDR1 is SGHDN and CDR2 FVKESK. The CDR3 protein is CASSPSGRAEQFF. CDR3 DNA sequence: TGTGCCAGCAGCCCTAGCGGGAGGGCTGAGCAGTTCTTC. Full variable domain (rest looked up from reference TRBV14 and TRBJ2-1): EAGVTQFPSHSVIEKGQTVTLRCDPISGHDNLYWYRRVMGKEIKFLLHFVKESKQDESGMPNNRFLAERTGGTYSTLKVQPAELEDSGVYFCASSPSGRAEQFFGPGTRLTVL.

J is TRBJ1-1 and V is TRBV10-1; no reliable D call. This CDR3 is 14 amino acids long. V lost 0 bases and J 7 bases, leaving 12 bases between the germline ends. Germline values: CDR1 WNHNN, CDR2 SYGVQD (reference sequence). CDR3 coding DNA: TGCGCCAGCAGTGAGTCGGAGGAGGGCGATGAAGCTTTCTTT. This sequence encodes CASSESEEGDEAFF.

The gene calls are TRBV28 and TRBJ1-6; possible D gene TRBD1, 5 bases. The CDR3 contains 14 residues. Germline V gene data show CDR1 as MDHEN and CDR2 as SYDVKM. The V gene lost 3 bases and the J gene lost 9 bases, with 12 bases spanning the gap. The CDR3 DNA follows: TGTGCCAGCAGTTTGGGAGGGGTTAGTTCACCCCTCCACTTT. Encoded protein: CASSLGGVSSPLHF.